This TCR beta chain appears in the sequencing data of a study of cytomegalovirus exposure and HLA in healthy donors. Trimming left V 0 bases short and J 7 bases short, with 5 bases between. CDR3 length: 13 residues. Germline V CDR1 and CDR2: SGHRS, YFSETQ. This clone was observed a single time. The primer mix had 60 Vbeta and 13 Jbeta primers. Measured with immunoSEQ multiplex PCR; TCRdb has only the in-frame clones, and not every one. Of 150,000 to 160,000 clones detected, 80% appear once; the ten largest clones hold around 13%. Each donor's status was that of a healthy bone marrow donor. V usage is TRBV5-1 and J usage is TRBJ1-6, with D tentatively TRBD1 (5 bases). The sample comprised PBMCs. The sequence came from a man aged 25 to 40 in good health and CMV-seropositive. Here the CDR3 DNA reads TGCGCCAGCAGCTTGGGGGGCAATTCACCCCTCCACTTT. This gives the protein CASSLGGNSPLHF.